What follows are 16 T cell receptor beta chains derived from one specimen sequenced in a study of OX40 agonist ivuxolimab in advanced cancers. Assay used: immunoSEQ multiplex PCR; TCRdb lists only in-frame clones, some missing. The sample lists 7,500 to 10,000 clones, approximately 66% occurring once. Sequenced here: CD4+ or CD8+ T cells sorted from blood, sampled in a trial of the OX40 agonist ivuxolimab. The receptors were gathered from an adult with an advanced solid tumor such as melanoma, head and neck, liver or kidney cancer.

V is TRBV5-4 and J is TRBJ1-1, with D perhaps matching TRBD1 (6 bases). CDR1 is SGHNT, CDR2 YYREEE, per germline (reference sequence). The CDR3 sequence is 15 residues long. V lost 4 bases and J 0 bases, leaving 13 bases between the germline ends. The CDR3 DNA reads as TGTGCCAGCAGCACAACCGGGACACTGAACACTGAAGCTTTCTTT. Translating gives CASSTTGTLNTEAFF.

The chain is built from TRBV4-1 and TRBJ2-5; 14 bases fit TRBD2. The CDR3 sequence is 15 residues long. CDR1 is MGHRA and CDR2 is YSYEKL in the germline V gene. V shed 3 bases and J 5 bases; nucleotides not matched to a gene: 2. CDR3 bases: TGCGCCAGCAGCCATGGGACTAGCGGGAGTGAGACCCAGTACTTC. Translating gives CASSHGTSGSETQYF.

The V and J genes are TRBV6-5 and TRBJ1-1, with D maybe TRBD1 (5 bases). The germline CDR1 and CDR2 sequences are MNHEY and SVGAGI. V lost 3 bases and J lost 5, with 13 bases in between. The CDR3 is made up of 14 amino acids. The CDR3: CASSYGRERTEAFF. The CDR3 DNA follows: TGTGCCAGCAGTTATGGCAGGGAACGGACTGAAGCTTTCTTT.

The V gene is TRBV5-5, the J gene TRBJ2-1, with 8 bases fitting TRBD2. The germline CDR1 and CDR2 sequences are SGHKS and YYEKEE (reference sequence). The CDR3 has 15 amino acids. The ends lost 2 bases at V and 5 bases at J; junction bases unmatched: 6. Written as DNA, the CDR3 is TGTGCCAGCAGCTTTGGTAGCGGGGCAAACAATGAGCAGTTCTTC. Translated: CASSFGSGANNEQFF.

The chain carries TRBV4-3 and TRBJ2-1, with 9 bases aligning to TRBD1. Germline V lookup: CDR1 LGHNA, CDR2 YSLEER. The J segment lost 5 bases and the V segment lost 4 bases, leaving 6 bases of the junction unmatched. The CDR3 has 15 amino acids. CDR3 region: CASSPGTGIDNEQFF. The CDR3 DNA follows: TGCGCCAGCAGCCCCGGGACAGGGATCGACAATGAGCAGTTCTTC.

The rearrangement links TRBV19 to TRBJ1-5; D unresolved. The CDR3 spans 16 residues. V was trimmed by 6 bases and J by 6 bases, leaving 21 bases between them. Germline-derived CDR1 and CDR2 are LNHDA and SQIVND (reference sequence). CDR3 protein: CASSAGRVSFAQPQHF. The CDR3 region has the DNA TGTGCCAGTAGCGCCGGAAGGGTGAGTTTTGCTCAGCCCCAGCATTTT. Full variable domain (missing parts from reference TRBV19 and TRBJ1-5): DGGITQSPKYLFRKEGQNVTLSCEQNLNHDAMYWYRQDPGQGLRLIYYSQIVNDFQKGDIAEGYSVSREKKESFPLTVTSAQKNPTAFYLCASSAGRVSFAQPQHFGDGTRLSIL.

By sample share, this clone is medium-sized. V gene TRBV4-1 combines with J gene TRBJ1-1; 7 bases line up with TRBD1. This CDR3 region has 15 residues. Germline CDR1 is MGHRA and CDR2 is YSYEKL. The V segment lost 3 bases and the J segment 0 bases; nucleotides outside the gene matches: 4. CDR3 nucleotide sequence: TGCGCCAGCAGCCAGGATACAGGGGTGAACACTGAAGCTTTCTTT. Translation: CASSQDTGVNTEAFF.

The chain carries TRBV21-1 and TRBJ2-7; the table's TRBD1 call for D was not verified on the DNA. TRBV21-1 is noted as a pseudogene. The CDR3 spans 15 residues. CDR3 in amino acids: CASSKVVQGDHEQYF. The CDR3 DNA follows: TGTGCCAGCAGCAAAGTAGTCCAGGGGGACCACGAGCAGTACTTC.

V and J are TRBV5-1 and TRBJ2-1; D gene uncertain. Germline V CDR1 and CDR2: SGHRS, YFSETQ. Trimming shortened V by 4 bases and J by 4 bases, and 6 bases separated the two germline ends. This CDR3 comprises 12 residues. The CDR3 bases are TGCGCCAGCAGCGCATCATACAATGAGCAGTTCTTC. Translating gives CASSASYNEQFF.

This clone was seen only a few times. Here the CDR3 DNA reads TGTGCCAGCAGCTTGGGTGGACTACAAGAGACCCAGTACTTC. Amino acid sequence: CASSLGGLQETQYF. The chain uses TRBV5-4 and TRBJ2-5; tentatively, D is TRBD2 (6 bases). Germline V gene sequence: CDR1 SGHNT, CDR2 YYREEE (reference sequence). The CDR3 length is 14 residues. Trimming took off 0 bases at V and 2 bases at J, with 8 bases between the two ends.

The chain uses TRBV27 and TRBJ1-2, with a weak D call TRBD1 (6 bases). Germline V gene lookup returns CDR1 MNHEY and CDR2 SMNVEV (reference sequence). The CDR3 runs to 15 residues. Trimming cost V 5 bases and J 4 bases, with 17 bases left between them. The CDR3 DNA is TGTGCCAGCAGTCCGCTCGGACAGTACATCTATGGCTACACCTTC. Its protein is CASSPLGQYIYGYTF.

The chain carries TRBV7-9 and TRBJ1-4; possibly TRBD1 for D (5 bases). The length of the CDR3 is 15 residues. Trimming left V 5 bases short and J 8 bases short, with 18 bases between. The germline CDR1 and CDR2 sequences are SEHNR and FQNEAQ (reference sequence). Here the CDR3 reads CASSPPGEWGEKLFF. The CDR3 region has the DNA TGTGCCAGCAGCCCTCCTGGCGAGTGGGGCGAAAAACTGTTTTTT.

This clone was observed a handful of times. The chain has TRBV7-3 and TRBJ2-5; possibly TRBD1 for D (6 bases). The CDR3 totals 13 residues. Germline V gives CDR1 SGHTA, CDR2 FQGTGA. Trimming removed 5 bases from V and 0 bases from J, with 7 bases in between. CDR3 sequence reads: CASSRDNQETQYF. Here the CDR3 DNA reads TGTGCCAGCAGCCGGGACAACCAAGAGACCCAGTACTTC.

The chain employs TRBV7-9 and TRBJ2-2; 8 bases align to TRBD2. This CDR3 has 15 residues. The junction had 6 bases not matched to a gene; V was cut back by 5 bases and J by 4 bases. Germline V gives CDR1 SEHNR, CDR2 FQNEAQ (reference sequence). The CDR3 DNA follows: TGTGCCAGCAGCGTATGGAGCGGGGGCACCGGGGAGCTGTTTTTT. Its protein product is CASSVWSGGTGELFF.

The genes are TRBV19 and TRBJ1-5; D unclear. The CDR3 spans 12 residues. In germline, CDR1 is LNHDA, CDR2 SQIVND (reference sequence). The ends were cut back, 8 bases at V and 1 base at J, with 6 bases in the middle. This CDR3 is CASGGSNQPQHF. Here the CDR3 DNA reads TGTGCCAGTGGTGGGAGCAATCAGCCCCAGCATTTT.

The rearrangement joins TRBV6-5 to TRBJ1-1; 11 bases are shared with TRBD1. The CDR3 totals 14 residues. Germline loops: CDR1 MNHEY, CDR2 SVGAGI. After removal of 6 bases from V and 4 bases from J, the junction contained 4 bases not matched to a gene. This chain's CDR3 is CASRAGTGGTEAFF. In DNA form, the CDR3 reads TGTGCCAGCAGAGCCGGGACAGGGGGCACTGAAGCTTTCTTT.